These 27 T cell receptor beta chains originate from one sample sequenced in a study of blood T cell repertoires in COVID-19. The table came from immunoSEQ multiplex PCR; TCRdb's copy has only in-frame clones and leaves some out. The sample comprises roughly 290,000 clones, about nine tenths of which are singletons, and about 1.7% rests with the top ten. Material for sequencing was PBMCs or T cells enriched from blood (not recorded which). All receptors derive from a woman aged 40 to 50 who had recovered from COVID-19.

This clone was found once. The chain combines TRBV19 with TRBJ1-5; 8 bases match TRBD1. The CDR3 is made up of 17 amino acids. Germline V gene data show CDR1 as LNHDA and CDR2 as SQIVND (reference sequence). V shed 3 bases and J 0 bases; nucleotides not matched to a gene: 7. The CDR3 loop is CASSIRQGAYSNQPQHF. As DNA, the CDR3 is TGTGCCAGTAGTATTAGGCAGGGGGCTTATAGCAATCAGCCCCAGCATTTT.

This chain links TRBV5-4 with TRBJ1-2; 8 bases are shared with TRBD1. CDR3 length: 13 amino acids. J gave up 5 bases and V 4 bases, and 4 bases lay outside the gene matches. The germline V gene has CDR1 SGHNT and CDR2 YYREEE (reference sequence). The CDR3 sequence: CASSERQGYGYTF. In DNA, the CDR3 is TGTGCCAGCAGCGAAAGACAGGGGTATGGCTACACCTTC.

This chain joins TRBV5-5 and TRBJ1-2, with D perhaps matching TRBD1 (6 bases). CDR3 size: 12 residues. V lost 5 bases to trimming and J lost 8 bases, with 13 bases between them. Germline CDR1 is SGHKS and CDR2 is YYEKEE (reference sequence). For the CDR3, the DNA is TGTGCCAGCAGTGACAGGATCGCAGGCTACACCTTC. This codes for CASSDRIAGYTF.

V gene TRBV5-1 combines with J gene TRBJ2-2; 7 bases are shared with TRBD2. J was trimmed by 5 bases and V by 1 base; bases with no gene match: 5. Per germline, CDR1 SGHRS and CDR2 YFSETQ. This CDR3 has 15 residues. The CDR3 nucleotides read TGCGCCAGCAGCTTGTTGACGGGGGGAACCGGGGAGCTGTTTTTT. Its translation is CASSLLTGGTGELFF.

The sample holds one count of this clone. The chain's CDR3 is CASSIDVPSGSYNEQFF. The CDR3 bases are TGTGCCAGTAGTATAGATGTCCCTAGCGGGAGTTACAATGAGCAGTTCTTC. The chain carries TRBV19 and TRBJ2-1; TRBD2 agrees at 10 bases. Trimming took 0 bases from V and 4 from J; bases not matched to a gene: 6. This CDR3 spans 17 amino acids. Germline lookup yields CDR1 LNHDA and CDR2 SQIVND (reference sequence).

In DNA form, the CDR3 reads TGTGCCAGCAGCTTAGGAGGTCCTAGCGGGAGGGATGAGCAGTTCTTC. Translating gives CASSLGGPSGRDEQFF. This chain joins TRBV11-3 and TRBJ2-1; 12 bases are a match to TRBD2. CDR1 and CDR2 (germline): SGHNT, YENEEA. V dropped 1 base and J dropped 8; count of bases not matched to a gene: 6. The CDR3 has 16 residues. Variable domain in full (rest from reference TRBV11-3 and TRBJ2-1): EAGVVQSPRYKIIEKKQPVAFWCNPISGHNTLYWYLQNLGQGPELLIRYENEEAVDDSQLPKDRFSAERLKGVDSTLKIQPAELGDSAVYLCASSLGGPSGRDEQFFGPGTRLTVL.

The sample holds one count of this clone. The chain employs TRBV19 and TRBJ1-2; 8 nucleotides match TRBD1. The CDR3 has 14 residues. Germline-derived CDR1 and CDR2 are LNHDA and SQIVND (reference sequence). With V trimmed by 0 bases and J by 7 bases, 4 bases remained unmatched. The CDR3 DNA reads TGTGCCAGTAGTATAGATAAGGGGACAGGTGGCTACACCTTC. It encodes CASSIDKGTGGYTF.

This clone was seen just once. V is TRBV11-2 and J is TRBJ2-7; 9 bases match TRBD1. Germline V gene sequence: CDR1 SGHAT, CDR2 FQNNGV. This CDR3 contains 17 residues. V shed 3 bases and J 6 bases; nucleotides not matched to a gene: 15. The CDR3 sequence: CASSFALTGTGLSEQYF. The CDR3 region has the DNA TGTGCCAGCAGCTTCGCACTGACCGGGACAGGGCTCTCCGAGCAGTACTTC.

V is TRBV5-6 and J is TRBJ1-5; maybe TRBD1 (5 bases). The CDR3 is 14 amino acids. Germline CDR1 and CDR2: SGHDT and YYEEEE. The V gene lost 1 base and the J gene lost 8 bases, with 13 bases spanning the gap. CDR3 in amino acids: CASSLSPAGKPQHF. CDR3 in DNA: TGTGCCAGCAGCTTGTCACCCGCAGGGAAGCCCCAGCATTTT.

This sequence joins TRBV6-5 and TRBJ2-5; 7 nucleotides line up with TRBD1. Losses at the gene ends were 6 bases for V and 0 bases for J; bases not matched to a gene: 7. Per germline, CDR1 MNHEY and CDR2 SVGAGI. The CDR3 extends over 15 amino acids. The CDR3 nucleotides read TGTGCCAGCAGATCGGGACAGTCATACCAAGAGACCCAGTACTTC. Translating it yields CASRSGQSYQETQYF.

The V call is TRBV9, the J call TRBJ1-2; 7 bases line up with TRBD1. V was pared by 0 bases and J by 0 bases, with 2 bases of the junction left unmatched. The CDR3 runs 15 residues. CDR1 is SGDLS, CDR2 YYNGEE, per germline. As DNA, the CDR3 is TGTGCCAGCAGCGTAGGACAGGGACCTAACTATGGCTACACCTTC. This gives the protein CASSVGQGPNYGYTF.

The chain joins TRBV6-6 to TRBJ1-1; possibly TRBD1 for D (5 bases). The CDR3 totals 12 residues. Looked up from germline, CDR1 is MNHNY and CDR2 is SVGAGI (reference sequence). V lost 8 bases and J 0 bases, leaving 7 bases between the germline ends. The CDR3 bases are TGTGCCAGCGGGGGGTTGAACACTGAAGCTTTCTTT. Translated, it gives CASGGLNTEAFF.

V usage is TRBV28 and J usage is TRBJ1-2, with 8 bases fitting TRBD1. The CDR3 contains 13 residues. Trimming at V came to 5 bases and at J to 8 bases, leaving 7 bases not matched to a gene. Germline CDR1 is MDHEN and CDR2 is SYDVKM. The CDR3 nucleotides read TGTGCCAGCAGTGAACAGGGGGATGAGGGCTACACCTTC. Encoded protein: CASSEQGDEGYTF.

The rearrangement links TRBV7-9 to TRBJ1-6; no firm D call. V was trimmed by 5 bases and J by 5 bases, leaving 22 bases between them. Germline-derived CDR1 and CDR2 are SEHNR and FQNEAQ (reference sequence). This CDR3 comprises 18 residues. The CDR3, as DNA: TGTGCCAGCAGCCTGAGGAAAGGAGGGCGAATTAATAATTCACCCCTCCACTTT. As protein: CASSLRKGGRINNSPLHF.

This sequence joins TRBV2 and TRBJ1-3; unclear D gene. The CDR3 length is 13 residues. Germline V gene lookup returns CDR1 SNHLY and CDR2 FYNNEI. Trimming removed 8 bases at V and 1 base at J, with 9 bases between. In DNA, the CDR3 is TGTGCCAGCGTTGGCGGTTCTGGAAACACCATATATTTT. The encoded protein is CASVGGSGNTIYF.

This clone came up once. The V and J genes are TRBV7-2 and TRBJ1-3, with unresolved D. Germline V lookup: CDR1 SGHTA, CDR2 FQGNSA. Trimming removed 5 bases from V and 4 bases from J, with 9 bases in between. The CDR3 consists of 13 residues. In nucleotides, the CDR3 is TGTGCCAGCAGCCCTACCCCGGGAAACACCATATATTTT. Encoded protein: CASSPTPGNTIYF.

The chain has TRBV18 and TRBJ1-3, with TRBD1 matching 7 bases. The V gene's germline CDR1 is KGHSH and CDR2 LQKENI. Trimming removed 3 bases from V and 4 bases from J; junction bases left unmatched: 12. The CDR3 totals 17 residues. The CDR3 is CASSPSLSTGPGNTIYF. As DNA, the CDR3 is TGTGCCAGCTCACCGAGTCTGTCGACAGGGCCCGGAAACACCATATATTTT.

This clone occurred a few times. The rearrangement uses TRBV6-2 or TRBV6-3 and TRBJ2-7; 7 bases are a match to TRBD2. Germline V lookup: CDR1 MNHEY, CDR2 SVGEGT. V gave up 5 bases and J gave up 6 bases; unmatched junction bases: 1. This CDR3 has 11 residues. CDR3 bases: TGTGCCAGCAGTCTAGCGGCCGAGCAGTACTTC. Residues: CASSLAAEQYF.

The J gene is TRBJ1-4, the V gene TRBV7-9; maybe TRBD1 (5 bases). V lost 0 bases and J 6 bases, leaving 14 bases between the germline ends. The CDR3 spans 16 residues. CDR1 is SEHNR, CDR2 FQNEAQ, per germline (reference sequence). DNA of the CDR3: TGTGCCAGCAGCTTAGCAAAGGGGCCTCAGTATGAAAAACTGTTTTTT. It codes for CASSLAKGPQYEKLFF.

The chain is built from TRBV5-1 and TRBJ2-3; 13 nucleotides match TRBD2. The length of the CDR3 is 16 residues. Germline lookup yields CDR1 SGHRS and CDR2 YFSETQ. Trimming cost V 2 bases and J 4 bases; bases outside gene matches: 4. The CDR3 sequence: CASSFTSGGAPDTQYF. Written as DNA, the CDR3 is TGCGCCAGCAGCTTTACTAGCGGGGGGGCCCCAGATACGCAGTATTTT.

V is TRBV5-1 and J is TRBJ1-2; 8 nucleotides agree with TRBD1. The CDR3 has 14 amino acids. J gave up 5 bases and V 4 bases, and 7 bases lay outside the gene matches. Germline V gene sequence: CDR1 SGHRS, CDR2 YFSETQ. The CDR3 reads CASSPGDRRYGYTF. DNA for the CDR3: TGCGCCAGCAGCCCAGGGGACAGGCGATATGGCTACACCTTC.

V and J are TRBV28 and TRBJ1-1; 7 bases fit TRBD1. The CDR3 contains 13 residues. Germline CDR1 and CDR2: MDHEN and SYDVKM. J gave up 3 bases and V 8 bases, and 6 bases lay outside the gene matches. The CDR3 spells CASQTGWDTEAFF. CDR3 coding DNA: TGTGCCAGCCAGACAGGGTGGGACACTGAAGCTTTCTTT. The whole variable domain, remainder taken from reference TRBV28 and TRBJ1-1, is DVKVTQSSRYLVKRTGEKVFLECVQDMDHENMFWYRQDPGLGLRLIYFSYDVKMKEKGDIPEGYSVSREKKERFSLILESASTNQTSMYLCASQTGWDTEAFFGQGTRLTVV.

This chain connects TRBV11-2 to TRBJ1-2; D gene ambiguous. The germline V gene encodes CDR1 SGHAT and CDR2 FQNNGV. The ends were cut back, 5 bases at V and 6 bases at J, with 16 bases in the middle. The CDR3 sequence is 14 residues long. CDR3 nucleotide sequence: TGTGCCAGCAGCCCAAGGAGGTTTACTGATGGCTACACCTTC. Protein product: CASSPRRFTDGYTF.

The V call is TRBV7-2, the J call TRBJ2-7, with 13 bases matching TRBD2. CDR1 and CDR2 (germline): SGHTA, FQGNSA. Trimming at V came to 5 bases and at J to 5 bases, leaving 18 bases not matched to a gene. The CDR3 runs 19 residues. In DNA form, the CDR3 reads TGTGCCAGCAGCCCCGCCCCCGCTACTAGCGGGAGGGCCTGGGACGAGCAGTACTTC. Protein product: CASSPAPATSGRAWDEQYF. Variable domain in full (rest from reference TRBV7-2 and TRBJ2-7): GAGVSQSPSNKVTEKGKDVELRCDPISGHTALYWYRQSLGQGLEFLIYFQGNSAPDKSGLPSDRFSAERTGGSVSTLTIQRTQQEDSAVYLCASSPAPATSGRAWDEQYFGPGTRLTVT.

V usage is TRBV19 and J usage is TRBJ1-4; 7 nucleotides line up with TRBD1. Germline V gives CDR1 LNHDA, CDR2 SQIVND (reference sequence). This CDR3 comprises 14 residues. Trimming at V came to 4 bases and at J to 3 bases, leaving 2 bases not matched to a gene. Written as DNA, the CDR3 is TGTGCCAGTAGTAAGGGGACAGCTAATGAAAAACTGTTTTTT. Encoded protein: CASSKGTANEKLFF.

CDR3: CASSPRERMAGYTF. The CDR3 region has the DNA TGTGCCAGCAGCCCCCGGGAGAGGATGGCTGGCTACACCTTC. The chain links TRBV4-2 to TRBJ1-2; D is undetermined. Trimming left V 4 bases short and J 7 bases short, with 16 bases between. Germline-derived CDR1 and CDR2 are LGHNA and YNFKEQ. The CDR3 sequence is 14 residues long.

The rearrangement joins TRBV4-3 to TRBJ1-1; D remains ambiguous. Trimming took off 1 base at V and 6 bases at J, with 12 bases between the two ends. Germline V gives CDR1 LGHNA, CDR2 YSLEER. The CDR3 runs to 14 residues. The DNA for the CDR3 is TGCGCCAGCAGCCAAGGTTCGGCGGGGTCTGAAGCTTTCTTT. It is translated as CASSQGSAGSEAFF.